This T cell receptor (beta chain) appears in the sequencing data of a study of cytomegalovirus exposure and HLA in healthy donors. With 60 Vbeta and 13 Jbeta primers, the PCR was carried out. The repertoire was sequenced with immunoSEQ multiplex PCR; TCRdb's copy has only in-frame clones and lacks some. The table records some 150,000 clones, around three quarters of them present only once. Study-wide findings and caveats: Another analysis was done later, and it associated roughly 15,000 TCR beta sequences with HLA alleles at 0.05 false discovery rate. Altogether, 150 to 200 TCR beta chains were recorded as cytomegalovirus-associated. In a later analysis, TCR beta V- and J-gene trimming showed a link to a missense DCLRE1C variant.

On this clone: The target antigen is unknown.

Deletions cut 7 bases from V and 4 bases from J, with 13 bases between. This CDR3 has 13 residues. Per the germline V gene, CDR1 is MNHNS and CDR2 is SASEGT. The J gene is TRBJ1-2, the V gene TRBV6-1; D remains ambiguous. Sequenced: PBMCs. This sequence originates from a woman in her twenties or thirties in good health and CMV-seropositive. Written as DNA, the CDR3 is TGTGCCAGCACGCCAAGCTTTGGCTATGGCTACACCTTC. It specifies CASTPSFGYGYTF.